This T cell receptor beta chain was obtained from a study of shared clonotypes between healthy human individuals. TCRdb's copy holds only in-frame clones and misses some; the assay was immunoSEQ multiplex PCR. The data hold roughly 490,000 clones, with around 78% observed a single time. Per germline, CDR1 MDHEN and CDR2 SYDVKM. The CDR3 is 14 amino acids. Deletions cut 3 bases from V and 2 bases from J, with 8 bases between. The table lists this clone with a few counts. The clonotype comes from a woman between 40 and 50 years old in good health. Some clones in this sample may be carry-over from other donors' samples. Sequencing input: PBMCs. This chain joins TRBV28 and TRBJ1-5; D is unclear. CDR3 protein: CASSFWDRNQPQHF. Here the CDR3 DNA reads TGTGCCAGCAGTTTCTGGGATCGCAATCAGCCCCAGCATTTT.